This TCR beta chain was sequenced during a study of blood T cell repertoires in COVID-19 (TCRdb year 2020). Concerning the study at large: The collaborator samples originated in the United States, Italy and Spain and spanned the acute and convalescent phases of COVID-19. The repertoires were released in a freely available public database intended as a resource for research on the immune response to SARS-CoV-2. Nearly every sample came with metadata listing a de-identified subject ID, COVID-19 status, age in years and sex. Where HLA class I and class II types were available, the types were taken from metadata supplied by the sample provider, not from assay-based typing. The samples were drawn from the first 160 participants of the ongoing ImmuneRACE study and from some 1,300 subjects provided by 6 global collaborators. The material from the prospective study consisted of cDNA or gDNA derived from T cells, B-cell-depleted T cells, or PBMCs. The dataset comprised deeply sampled blood TCRbeta repertoires from subjects exposed to, actively infected with, or recovered from COVID-19. On the study overall, not on this receptor specifically: The quantity of clinical and demographic metadata differed by source and by participant and was supplied without curation.

TCRbeta CDR3 regions were amplified from genomic DNA by means of the immunoSEQ Assay, a bias-controlled multiplex PCR. The source study handled its data this way. Within the assay, amplification of reference gene primers was used to estimate how many nucleated cells each sample contained. To quantify the absolute abundance of each unique TCRbeta CDR3 rearrangement, sequence reads were collapsed and filtered. For each sample, productive Simpson clonality was calculated as the square root of Simpson's diversity index across productive rearrangements. The table comes from immuneACCESS by way of TCRdb, which keeps in-frame sequences with V and J called. Part of the clones is missing from these tables; in studies checked, under half for an unresolved V gene and the rest for unknown reasons. The DNA gave D and trimming, while V, J and clone size come from that table. The sample table holds more than 250,000 clones, of which roughly 82% were seen once. Together, the top ten hold around 1.7% of the sample.

Whole blood was collected in K2EDTA tubes by collaborating institutions according to the institutions' own protocols. For TCRbeta analysis, collaborator samples were shipped as frozen whole blood, as isolated PBMCs, or as DNA extracted from either sample type. Remarks on this clone: Its antigen is currently not known. No much larger clonotype is one base removed from it; base qualities were not supplied.

Spanning cysteine to phenylalanine, the CDR3 consists of 15 amino acids. The retained sequence is limited to the CDR3, 45 bases, with the frame set at the first base. After removal of 5 bases from V and 0 bases from J, the junction retains 3 bases not matched to a gene. The germline V gene (reference sequence) gives CDR1 as LNHDA and CDR2 as SQIVND. The chain joins TRBV19 to TRBJ2-2; a stretch of 7 junction bases matches TRBD2. The origin of this receptor is a woman between 45 and 60 years old with acute or convalescent COVID-19. Sequenced sample: peripheral blood. The nucleotide sequence reads as follows: TGTGCCAGTAGTCCTAGCGGTACGAACACCGGGGAGCTGTTTTTT. The encoded protein is CASSPSGTNTGELFF.